A single sample gave rise to the 8 T cell receptor beta chains below, sequenced in a study of blood T cell repertoires in COVID-19. Produced via immunoSEQ multiplex PCR; TCRdb's table is partial and in-frame only. The data contain more than 110,000 clones, around nine tenths of them singletons. Sequenced material: peripheral blood. All receptors come from a human donor in a cohort sampled during active COVID-19.

V gene TRBV5-1 combines with J gene TRBJ1-4; perhaps TRBD1 as D (5 bases). CDR1 is SGHRS, CDR2 YFSETQ, per germline. The CDR3 is 16 residues long. V lost 0 bases and J 3 bases, leaving 12 bases between the germline ends. The CDR3 spells CASSLAHGGANEKLFF. The CDR3 nucleotides are TGCGCCAGCAGCTTGGCCCACGGGGGGGCTAATGAAAAACTGTTTTTT.

In DNA form, the CDR3 reads TGTGCCAGCAGTAACCCGACAGGGGCCGAGCAGTACTTC. Protein product: CASSNPTGAEQYF. This chain connects TRBV6-5 to TRBJ2-7; 8 positions agree with TRBD1. This CDR3 contains 13 residues. Germline CDR1 reads MNHEY; CDR2 reads SVGAGI. V was pared by 5 bases and J by 6 bases, with 6 bases of the junction left unmatched.

The rearrangement links TRBV30 to TRBJ1-3; D perhaps matches TRBD1 (6 bases). Per the germline V gene, CDR1 is GTSNPN and CDR2 is SVGIG (reference sequence). This CDR3 spans 16 amino acids. V lost 2 bases to trimming and J lost 0 bases, with 14 bases between them. The DNA of the CDR3 is TGTGCCTGGAGTTACAGGGAACTTGGCTCTGGAAACACCATATATTTT. Protein: CAWSYRELGSGNTIYF. The variable domain in full, completed from reference TRBV30 and TRBJ1-3, reads SQTIHQWPATLVQPVGSPLSLECTVEGTSNPNLYWYRQAAGRGLQLLFYSVGIGQISSEVPQNLSASRPQDRQFILSSKKLLLSDSGFYLCAWSYRELGSGNTIYFGEGSWLTVV.

The chain couples TRBV10-1 to TRBJ2-7; TRBD2 agrees at 8 bases. The germline CDR1 and CDR2 sequences are WNHNN and SYGVQD (reference sequence). V dropped 2 bases and J dropped 5; count of bases not matched to a gene: 5. The CDR3 runs to 14 residues. This CDR3 reads CASSEGGTRDEQYF. The CDR3 nucleotides read TGCGCCAGCAGTGAGGGGGGGACTAGGGACGAGCAGTACTTC.

The chain joins TRBV5-8 to TRBJ1-6; possible D gene TRBD1, 5 bases. V was shortened by 0 bases and J by 5 bases, with 9 bases between the two germline ends. CDR1 SGHTS and CDR2 YDEGEE come from the germline V gene. The CDR3 covers 15 residues. The CDR3 DNA is TGTGCCAGCAGCTTGGGGCAGGGCGATAATTCACCCCTCCACTTT. Translated: CASSLGQGDNSPLHF.

The CDR3 loop is CASSLGGLAGEQYF. The CDR3 bases are TGTGCCAGCAGCTTAGGGGGACTAGCGGGAGAACAGTACTTC. The chain couples TRBV7-8 to TRBJ2-4, with TRBD2 matching over 14 bases. CDR1 is SGHVS, CDR2 FQNEAQ, per germline. The CDR3 is 14 residues long. The trim removed 1 base at V and 13 bases at J, leaving 3 bases unmatched.

The rearrangement joins TRBV6-5 to TRBJ1-1; no definite D call. V was cut by 6 bases and J by 1 base, with 6 bases left in between. From germline, CDR1 is MNHEY and CDR2 SVGAGI. This CDR3 comprises 12 residues. The CDR3 spells CASRTQNTEAFF. CDR3 DNA sequence: TGTGCCAGCAGGACACAGAACACTGAAGCTTTCTTT.

CDR3 residues: CASSYHRGRGYNEQFF. The CDR3 DNA reads TGTGCCAGCAGTTACCACAGGGGTAGGGGCTACAATGAGCAGTTCTTC. The chain employs TRBV6-5 and TRBJ2-1; 7 positions agree with TRBD1. Germline V CDR1 and CDR2: MNHEY, SVGAGI. The V and J ends lost 2 bases and 3 bases, in that order; junction bases with no gene match: 7. CDR3 length equals 16 residues.